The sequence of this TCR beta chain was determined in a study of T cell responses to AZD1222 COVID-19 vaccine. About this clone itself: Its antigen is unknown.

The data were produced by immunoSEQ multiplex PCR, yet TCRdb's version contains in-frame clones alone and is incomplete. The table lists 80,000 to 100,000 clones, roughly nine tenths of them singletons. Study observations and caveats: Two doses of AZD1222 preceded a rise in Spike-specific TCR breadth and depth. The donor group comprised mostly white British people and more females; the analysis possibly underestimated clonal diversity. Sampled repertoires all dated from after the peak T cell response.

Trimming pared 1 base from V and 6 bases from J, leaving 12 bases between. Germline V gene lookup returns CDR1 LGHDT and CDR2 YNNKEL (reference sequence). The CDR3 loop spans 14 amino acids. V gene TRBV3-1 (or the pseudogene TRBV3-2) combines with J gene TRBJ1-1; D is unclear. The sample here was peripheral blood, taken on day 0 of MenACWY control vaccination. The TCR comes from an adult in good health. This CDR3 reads CASSQAIGQAEAFF. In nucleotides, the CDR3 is TGTGCCAGCAGCCAAGCAATCGGTCAAGCTGAAGCTTTCTTT.